This passage covers 32 T cell receptor beta chains from one sample sequenced in a study of early T cells in non-severe SARS-CoV-2 infection. TCRdb fed the 5' RACE reads into MiXCR, producing one record per CDR3 protein. The data show tens of thousands of distinct CDR3 sequences, roughly 14% seen once. Sequencing was performed on whole blood. Receptor source: an adult who was a healthcare worker with PCR-confirmed SARS-CoV-2 infection or an uninfected control (not recorded which).

V gene TRBV6-4 combines with J gene TRBJ1-6; 9 bases are a match to TRBD1. CDR3 length: 13 residues. With 6 bases clipped from V and 10 bases from J, the junction kept 4 bases outside the gene matches. Germline V CDR1 and CDR2: MRHNA, SNTAGT. Here the CDR3 reads CASSRTGVSPLHF. CDR3 sequence (DNA): TGTGCCAGCAGCCGGACAGGGGTCTCACCCCTCCACTTT.

This clonotype was found many times. The chain is built from TRBV10-3 and TRBJ1-5; 7 nucleotides line up with TRBD1. V shed 3 bases, J shed 2 bases, and the junction held 7 bases outside the gene matches. The CDR3 loop spans 16 amino acids. Germline loops: CDR1 ENHRY, CDR2 SYGVKD. The CDR3 loop is CAISEQGSDGNQPQHF. CDR3 sequence (DNA): TGTGCCATCAGTGAACAGGGGTCTGATGGCAATCAGCCCCAGCATTTT.

V gene TRBV28 combines with J gene TRBJ1-6, with D unresolved. The CDR3 totals 14 residues. Deletions cut 2 bases from V and 8 bases from J, with 10 bases between. The V gene's germline CDR1 is MDHEN and CDR2 SYDVKM. The CDR3 nucleotides are TGTGCCAGCAGTTTAGACTCTGGGGATTCACCCCTCCACTTT. Protein product: CASSLDSGDSPLHF.

This clonotype was recorded a few times. The chain is built from TRBV5-1 and TRBJ2-1; possibly TRBD1 or TRBD2 for D (5 bases each). The germline gives CDR1 SGHRS, CDR2 YFSETQ. V lost 4 bases, J lost 0 bases, and 20 bases lay in between. This CDR3 has 18 residues. DNA for the CDR3: TGCGCCAGCAGCACACAATTCGGGGCGCGAGACTCCTACAATGAGCAGTTCTTC. Amino acid sequence: CASSTQFGARDSYNEQFF. Filled out from reference TRBV5-1 and TRBJ2-1, the complete variable domain reads KAGVTQTPRYLIKTRGQQVTLSCSPISGHRSVSWYQQTPGQGLQFLFEYFSETQRNKGNFPGRFSGRQFSNSRSEMNVSTLELGDSALYLCASSTQFGARDSYNEQFFGPGTRLTVL.

The chain couples TRBV20-1 to TRBJ1-6; no firm D call. V gave up 6 bases and J gave up 2 bases, with 11 bases separating them. The germline V gene has CDR1 DFQATT and CDR2 SNEGSKA (reference sequence). The CDR3 loop spans 14 amino acids. CDR3 loop: CSALDTAYNSPLHF. CDR3 DNA sequence: TGCAGTGCACTTGACACGGCCTATAATTCACCCCTCCACTTT.

The chain is built from TRBV6-1 and TRBJ1-6; D gene uncertain. The CDR3 spans 15 residues. V was pared by 2 bases and J by 7 bases, with 12 bases between. Germline assignment: CDR1 MNHNS and CDR2 SASEGT. The CDR3 reads CASSEQAIWNSPLHF. The CDR3 DNA reads TGTGCCAGCAGTGAACAGGCCATTTGGAATTCACCCCTCCACTTT.

The sample holds a few counts of this clonotype. V is TRBV4-1 and J is TRBJ2-1; 8 positions agree with TRBD1. V lost 6 bases, J lost 7 bases, and 8 bases stayed unmatched. This CDR3 is 14 amino acids long. Germline CDR1 reads MGHRA; CDR2 reads YSYEKL. In nucleotides, the CDR3 is TGCGCCAGCAGAACCCCCAGGGGGCGGAATGAGCAGTTCTTC. It specifies CASRTPRGRNEQFF.

The rearrangement joins TRBV30 to TRBJ2-1; perhaps TRBD1 as D (6 bases). CDR3 length: 13 amino acids. In germline, CDR1 is GTSNPN, CDR2 SVGIG (reference sequence). V lost 2 bases and J 8 bases, leaving 13 bases between the germline ends. The CDR3 region has the DNA TGTGCCTGGAGTTTCGGCAGGGGTGATGAGCAGTTCTTC. This translates into CAWSFGRGDEQFF. Variable domain in full (rest from reference TRBV30 and TRBJ2-1): SQTIHQWPATLVQPVGSPLSLECTVEGTSNPNLYWYRQAAGRGLQLLFYSVGIGQISSEVPQNLSASRPQDRQFILSSKKLLLSDSGFYLCAWSFGRGDEQFFGPGTRLTVL.

This clonotype was recorded at least ten times. This rearrangement joins TRBV28 to TRBJ2-7, with 8 bases fitting TRBD1. The V gene's germline CDR1 is MDHEN and CDR2 SYDVKM. The CDR3 is 15 amino acids. The J segment lost 7 bases and the V segment lost 5 bases, leaving 13 bases of the junction unmatched. The CDR3: CASSGQGDPSYEQYV. In nucleotides, the CDR3 is TGTGCCAGCAGTGGACAGGGTGACCCCTCTTATGAGCAGTACGTC.

This clonotype was counted a few times. The chain uses TRBV7-2 and TRBJ1-5, with D possibly TRBD1 on 5 matching bases. The CDR3 totals 15 residues. CDR1 is SGHTA and CDR2 is FQGNSA in the germline V gene. V was shortened by 5 bases and J by 5 bases, with 16 bases between the two germline ends. The CDR3 coding sequence is TGTGCCAGCAGCCCCACGGGGGGGAAGGATCAGCCCCAGCATTTT. As protein: CASSPTGGKDQPQHF.

This rearrangement joins TRBV7-2 to TRBJ2-5; TRBD2 aligns across 8 bases. Trimming took 0 bases from V and 0 from J; bases not matched to a gene: 6. Germline V gene data show CDR1 as SGHTA and CDR2 as FQGNSA. The CDR3 sequence is 17 residues long. CDR3 in DNA: TGTGCCAGCAGCTTAGCGCGGGGGGATCCGTACCAAGAGACCCAGTACTTC. As protein: CASSLARGDPYQETQYF.

This clonotype was observed a few times. This rearrangement joins TRBV27 to TRBJ1-1; D is unresolved. The CDR3 has 15 residues. In germline, CDR1 is MNHEY, CDR2 SMNVEV (reference sequence). Trimming pared 2 bases from V and 5 bases from J, leaving 15 bases between. The CDR3 loop reads CASSLSTRGQTEAFF. DNA for the CDR3: TGTGCCAGCAGTTTAAGTACTCGAGGGCAGACTGAAGCTTTCTTT.

The sample holds a few counts of this clonotype. The rearrangement joins TRBV6-5 to TRBJ2-3; D is perhaps TRBD1 or TRBD2 (5 bases each). V was pared by 0 bases and J by 0 bases, with 13 bases between. The CDR3 is 17 residues long. Germline V CDR1 and CDR2: MNHEY, SVGAGI. The CDR3 DNA is TGTGCCAGCAGTTACTCGATGGAGGACACTAGCACAGATACGCAGTATTTT. Amino acids: CASSYSMEDTSTDTQYF.

The V call is TRBV12-3 or TRBV12-4, the J call TRBJ1-1; D is ambiguous. The CDR3 runs to 12 residues. Between the trimmed V and J ends, which lost 2 bases and 5 bases, there was a span of 6 bases. CDR3 DNA sequence: TGTGCCAGCAGTTTATGGGGAACTGAAGCTTTCTTT. Translated, it gives CASSLWGTEAFF.

This clonotype was counted a few times. This rearrangement joins TRBV3-1 to TRBJ2-5; a possible D gene is TRBD2 (6 bases). The CDR3 spans 15 residues. CDR1 and CDR2 (germline): LGHDT, YNNKEL (reference sequence). V was cut by 0 bases and J by 7 bases, with 15 bases left in between. This chain's CDR3 is CASSQETGVLGTQYF. CDR3 sequence (DNA): TGTGCCAGCAGCCAAGAAACGGGGGTGTTAGGGACCCAGTACTTC.

The table lists this clonotype with a few counts. This chain links TRBV6-1 with TRBJ2-7; 9 bases line up with TRBD1. Looked up from germline, CDR1 is MNHNS and CDR2 is SASEGT. The V and J ends lost 6 bases and 2 bases, in that order; junction bases with no gene match: 8. The CDR3 has 15 residues. DNA for the CDR3: TGTGCCAGCAGCGGCTTCCGACAGGGGGCCTACGAGCAGTACGTC. Protein: CASSGFRQGAYEQYV.

This clonotype has a handful of counts. The chain recombines TRBV3-1 with TRBJ1-5, with D perhaps matching TRBD1 (5 bases). Between the trimmed V and J ends, which lost 1 base and 6 bases, there was a span of 16 bases. The CDR3 length is 16 residues. CDR1 and CDR2 (germline): LGHDT, YNNKEL (reference sequence). The CDR3 coding sequence is TGTGCCAGCAGCCAAGGCGGGACTCTAGGGGCTCAGCCCCAGCATTTT. Translated, it gives CASSQGGTLGAQPQHF.

This clonotype was seen many times. This CDR3 is CASSFSGSSGNTIYF. In DNA, the CDR3 is TGTGCCAGCAGTTTCAGCGGAAGCTCTGGAAACACCATATATTTT. The chain recombines TRBV12-3 or TRBV12-4 with TRBJ1-3, with unresolved D. V lost 3 bases and J lost 0, with 9 bases in between. The CDR3 spans 15 residues.

The V gene is TRBV6-6, the J gene TRBJ2-3; D might be TRBD1 or TRBD2, each matching 5 bases. The germline V gene has CDR1 MNHNY and CDR2 SVGAGI (reference sequence). The CDR3 extends over 13 amino acids. Trimming took 6 bases from V and 6 from J, leaving 13 bases between them. The CDR3 sequence: CASRRQGADTQYF. As DNA, the CDR3 is TGTGCCAGCAGGCGCCAGGGAGCCGATACGCAGTATTTT.

This clonotype has ten or more counts. This rearrangement joins TRBV7-6 to TRBJ2-7, with 9 bases fitting TRBD2. This CDR3 is 16 amino acids long. Germline V gene sequence: CDR1 SGHVS, CDR2 FNYEAQ. With 0 bases clipped from V and 3 bases from J, the junction kept 6 bases outside the gene matches. The CDR3 coding sequence is TGTGCCAGCAGCTTAGCGATGAGCGGGGGGCTCTACGAGCAGTACGTC. The encoded protein is CASSLAMSGGLYEQYV.

V usage is TRBV6-2 or TRBV6-3 and J usage is TRBJ1-6; no clear D. V lost 5 bases and J lost 8, with 25 bases in between. The CDR3 runs 18 residues. Germline V CDR1 and CDR2: MNHEY, SVGEGT. This CDR3 is CASSRLGPHIWWDSPLHF. The CDR3 region has the DNA TGTGCCAGCAGTCGCCTCGGACCTCATATTTGGTGGGATTCACCCCTCCACTTT.

This clonotype was found a few times. The CDR3 spells CASGDGDNEQFF. The CDR3 DNA reads TGCGCCAGCGGGGACGGAGACAATGAGCAGTTCTTC. The chain uses TRBV10-2 and TRBJ2-1; possibly TRBD1 or TRBD2 for D (5 bases each). The germline V and J ends were trimmed by 8 bases and 5 bases, with 10 bases remaining between them. This CDR3 has 12 amino acids. Germline assignment: CDR1 WSHSY and CDR2 SAAADI.

This clonotype appeared many times. The rearrangement joins TRBV3-1 to TRBJ2-7; 11 bases line up with TRBD2. Germline V gives CDR1 LGHDT, CDR2 YNNKEL (reference sequence). This CDR3 spans 13 amino acids. Germline trimming cut 11 bases from V and 6 bases from J; bases unmatched to any gene: 9. The CDR3 loop reads CASDLAGGSEQYV. CDR3 coding DNA: TGTGCCTCAGACCTAGCGGGGGGATCCGAGCAGTACGTC.

This clonotype was counted between two and nine times. The chain uses TRBV2 and TRBJ1-6; TRBD1 is a possible D gene (6 bases). Germline V gives CDR1 SNHLY, CDR2 FYNNEI. The CDR3 length is 16 residues. V was pared by 6 bases and J by 4 bases, with 16 bases between. In DNA, the CDR3 is TGTGCCAGCAGCGGACTGGGGGGGCTTTATAATTCACCCCTCCACTTT. Its translation is CASSGLGGLYNSPLHF.

This clonotype was detected many times. V gene TRBV7-2 combines with J gene TRBJ2-3, with D perhaps TRBD2 (6 bases). The V end lost 2 bases, the J end lost 2 bases, and 14 bases lay between the germline ends. Germline-derived CDR1 and CDR2 are SGHTA and FQGNSA. The CDR3 covers 16 residues. CDR3 in DNA: TGTGCCAGCAGCTTATCAGCGGCGGGGCACACAGATACGCAGTATTTT. Translating gives CASSLSAAGHTDTQYF.

This clonotype was counted between two and nine times. The chain uses TRBV19 and TRBJ2-5, with D possibly matching TRBD2 (5 bases). V lost 2 bases and J 1 base, leaving 17 bases between the germline ends. Germline V gives CDR1 LNHDA, CDR2 SQIVND (reference sequence). The CDR3 sequence is 17 residues long. CDR3 in amino acids: CASSINLGLQTQETQYF. The CDR3 nucleotides read TGTGCCAGTAGTATAAACTTAGGACTTCAGACCCAAGAGACCCAGTACTTC.

This clonotype has a handful of counts. CDR3 protein: CASSLADGQGPTGELFF. The CDR3 region has the DNA TGCGCCAGCAGCTTGGCCGATGGGCAGGGACCCACCGGGGAGCTGTTTTTT. V and J are TRBV5-1 and TRBJ2-2; perhaps D is TRBD1 or TRBD2 (5 bases each). Germline V gene sequence: CDR1 SGHRS, CDR2 YFSETQ. CDR3 length equals 17 residues. The V end was cut by 0 bases, the J end by 4 bases, with 16 bases between.

This clonotype has more than one count but fewer than ten. The rearrangement uses TRBV3-1 and TRBJ2-5; D not resolved. The CDR3 extends over 13 amino acids. Germline V gives CDR1 LGHDT, CDR2 YNNKEL (reference sequence). Deletions cut 0 bases from V and 5 bases from J, with 7 bases between. CDR3 nucleotides: TGTGCCAGCAGCCAAGATACTGGGGAGACCCAGTACTTC. It is translated as CASSQDTGETQYF.

V gene TRBV14 combines with J gene TRBJ1-2; no clear D gene. The CDR3 has 12 residues. Per the germline V gene, CDR1 is SGHDN and CDR2 is FVKESK. The V end was cut by 0 bases, the J end by 8 bases, with 7 bases between. The CDR3 DNA reads as TGTGCCAGCAGCCAAGATCTTGTCGGCTACACCTTC. Residues: CASSQDLVGYTF. Full variable domain (outside the CDR3, taken from reference TRBV14 and TRBJ1-2): EAGVTQFPSHSVIEKGQTVTLRCDPISGHDNLYWYRRVMGKEIKFLLHFVKESKQDESGMPNNRFLAERTGGTYSTLKVQPAELEDSGVYFCASSQDLVGYTFGSGTRLTVV.

The chain combines TRBV6-5 with TRBJ1-6, with 7 positions matching TRBD1. CDR3 length: 16 amino acids. Germline values: CDR1 MNHEY, CDR2 SVGAGI. Unmatched junction bases numbered 4, after V lost 5 bases and J lost 0 bases. The CDR3 DNA reads TGTGCCAGCAGTACAGGGGTCCTCTCCTATAATTCACCCCTCCACTTT. As protein: CASSTGVLSYNSPLHF.

In its sample, this clonotype was seen a few times. The chain combines TRBV11-2 with TRBJ1-1; D remains ambiguous. This CDR3 region has 12 residues. The germline gives CDR1 SGHAT, CDR2 FQNNGV. Trimming removed 1 base at V and 6 bases at J, with 6 bases between. The DNA of the CDR3 is TGTGCCAGCAGCTTAGGATTTCCTGAAGCTTTCTTT. Translation: CASSLGFPEAFF.

This clonotype was seen a few times. The V call is TRBV7-6, the J call TRBJ2-5; tentatively, D is TRBD2 (6 bases). The ends were cut back, 5 bases at V and 2 bases at J, with 9 bases in the middle. CDR1 is SGHVS, CDR2 FNYEAQ, per germline. The CDR3 contains 13 residues. For the CDR3, the DNA is TGTGCCAGCAGCCGGACTATTCAAGAGACCCAGTACTTC. Its protein product is CASSRTIQETQYF.